Each of the 11 T cell receptor beta chains below was sequenced from the same sample in a study of T cell responses to AZD1222 COVID-19 vaccine. Only in-frame clones appear in the TCRdb table, and some are missing; sequencing was by immunoSEQ multiplex PCR. The repertoire includes tens of thousands of clones, roughly 86% of them detected once, and roughly 8.7% sits in the top ten. Here the sequenced sample was peripheral blood, taken on day 0 of AZD1222 vaccination. These receptors came from an adult in good health.

V and J are TRBV19 and TRBJ1-4; D is ambiguous. The CDR3 covers 13 residues. Germline values: CDR1 LNHDA, CDR2 SQIVND (reference sequence). The V end was cut by 7 bases, the J end by 8 bases, with 14 bases between. The CDR3 loop is CASNIQVGEKLFF. CDR3 DNA sequence: TGTGCCAGTAACATCCAGGTCGGAGAAAAACTGTTTTTT.

The CDR3 here is CSARMGNEQFF. The CDR3 DNA reads as TGCAGTGCTAGAATGGGGAATGAGCAGTTCTTC. The rearrangement uses TRBV20-1 and TRBJ2-1; D call uncertain. CDR1 is DFQATT and CDR2 is SNEGSKA in the germline V gene (reference sequence). The CDR3 sequence is 11 residues long. V was pared by 2 bases and J by 7 bases, with 6 bases between.

This clone was recorded once. The chain joins TRBV7-2 to TRBJ2-1; 12 positions agree with TRBD2. The CDR3 spans 17 residues. CDR1 is SGHTA and CDR2 is FQGNSA in the germline V gene. V shed 5 bases, J shed 5 bases, and the junction held 10 bases outside the gene matches. CDR3 in DNA: TGTGCCAGCAGCCAGAGAACTACTAGCGGGGGGAACAATGAGCAGTTCTTC. Translating gives CASSQRTTSGGNNEQFF.

The rearrangement links TRBV7-2 to TRBJ2-3, with D possibly matching TRBD2 (5 bases). The V and J ends lost 0 bases and 4 bases respectively, with 17 bases between them. Germline assignment: CDR1 SGHTA and CDR2 FQGNSA. The CDR3 runs 17 residues. The CDR3 sequence: CASSLAFWRVASDTQYF. The CDR3 nucleotides are TGTGCCAGCAGCTTAGCTTTTTGGCGGGTAGCATCAGATACGCAGTATTTT.

This clone is deemed medium-sized. CDR3 coding DNA: TGCAGTGCTAGTCGGGGACTAGCGCTCTCCTACGAGCAGTACTTC. It specifies CSASRGLALSYEQYF. The chain employs TRBV20-1 and TRBJ2-7; TRBD2 aligns across 10 bases. J gave up 0 bases and V 3 bases, and 5 bases lay outside the gene matches. Germline-derived CDR1 and CDR2 are DFQATT and SNEGSKA (reference sequence). CDR3 size: 15 residues.

The chain carries TRBV5-4 and TRBJ1-4; D remains ambiguous. Trimming shortened V by 0 bases and J by 4 bases, and 7 bases separated the two germline ends. The CDR3 contains 14 residues. CDR1 is SGHNT, CDR2 YYREEE, per germline (reference sequence). The CDR3 coding sequence is TGTGCCAGCAGCTTGGGTGTCTTTAATGAAAAACTGTTTTTT. This codes for CASSLGVFNEKLFF.

The CDR3 loop is CASSLGQPLGEQYF. The CDR3 nucleotides read TGCGCCAGCAGCTTGGGACAGCCTTTAGGCGAGCAGTACTTC. The chain combines TRBV5-1 with TRBJ2-7, with D tentatively TRBD1 (5 bases). V was shortened by 0 bases and J by 6 bases, with 13 bases between the two germline ends. The CDR3 has 14 residues. From germline, CDR1 is SGHRS and CDR2 YFSETQ.

Here the CDR3 DNA reads TGTGCCAGCAGGACAGGGTTTCGTGATGGCTACACCTTC. It codes for CASRTGFRDGYTF. The chain joins TRBV28 to TRBJ1-2, with 7 bases that match TRBD1. The ends lost 6 bases at V and 6 bases at J; junction bases unmatched: 7. This CDR3 contains 13 residues. Germline V lookup: CDR1 MDHEN, CDR2 SYDVKM.

The rearrangement uses TRBV7-9 and TRBJ1-6; possibly TRBD1 for D (5 bases). V was cut by 4 bases and J by 10 bases, with 14 bases left in between. There are 14 residues in the CDR3. Looked up from germline, CDR1 is SEHNR and CDR2 is FQNEAQ (reference sequence). CDR3 DNA sequence: TGTGCCAGCAGCTCTTCCGGGACGGAGTCACCCCTCCACTTT. This translates into CASSSSGTESPLHF. Full variable domain (rest looked up from reference TRBV7-9 and TRBJ1-6): DTGVSQNPRHKITKRGQNVTFRCDPISEHNRLYWYRQTLGQGPEFLTYFQNEAQLEKSRLLSDRFSAERPKGSFSTLEIQRTEQGDSAMYLCASSSSGTESPLHFGNGTRLTVT.

The chain links TRBV28 to TRBJ1-5; TRBD1 matches 11 bases. J gave up 3 bases and V 8 bases, and 27 bases lay outside the gene matches. Germline CDR1 is MDHEN and CDR2 is SYDVKM. The CDR3 covers 22 residues. In DNA, the CDR3 is TGTGCCAGCGCAATCCAAAGGTGGACAGGGGGCGCGGGGACAGGGGACAATCAGCCCCAGCATTTT. It specifies CASAIQRWTGGAGTGDNQPQHF.

DNA of the CDR3: TGTGCCTGGAGTAATAGGGGAGCAACTAATGAAAAACTGTTTTTT. This encodes CAWSNRGATNEKLFF. This rearrangement joins TRBV30 to TRBJ1-4; weak D call: TRBD1 (5 bases). The ends were cut back, 2 bases at V and 0 bases at J, with 10 bases in the middle. From germline, CDR1 is GTSNPN and CDR2 SVGIG (reference sequence). CDR3 length equals 15 residues.